A few counts support the clone carrying this TCR beta chain. This specimen belongs to a study of T cells in Graves' hyperthyroidism and ophthalmopathy. Diagnosing involved the use of clinical symptoms, serum thyroxine and TRAb, thyroid ultrasound and orbital computed tomography. Isolation of PBMCs was performed on about 9.9 ml fresh peripheral blood. TCR beta CDR3 region amplification was performed from RNA transcripts. HTBI primers were the set used in a first-round RT-PCR of the TCR CDR3. TCRdb re-called the multiplex PCR reads with MiXCR, one entry per CDR3 protein. Among fewer than 900,000 distinct CDR3 sequences, about 15% were seen once, and the ten largest hold under 10%. Trimming pared 6 bases from V and 5 bases from J, leaving 16 bases between. The V gene's germline CDR1 is SQVTM and CDR2 ANQGSEA. The CDR3 runs to 13 residues.

The sequence derives from a man in his late teens or twenties with Graves' hyperthyroidism. V gene TRBV29-1 combines with J gene TRBJ1-1; D unresolved. The specimen was blood. The CDR3 DNA follows: TGCAGCGTGATAGACTGGCCTGGTACTGAAGCTTTCTTT. Protein product: CSVIDWPGTEAFF.